This T cell receptor beta chain came from a study of human thymus T cells. Findings of the study overall: Thymic and blood repertoires appeared to display a bias in their usage of V and J genes.

Using immunoSEQ multiplex PCR, the repertoire was profiled, and TCRdb retains in-frame clones only, with some absent. The profile shows 65,000 to 90,000 clones, 95% of them singletons. V dropped 1 base and J dropped 2 bases, with 15 bases sitting between them. This CDR3 contains 16 residues. Germline CDR1 reads MNHNS; CDR2 reads SASEGT. The thymus was resected at corrective cardiac surgery. Concerning this clone: The target antigen is unknown.

The sequence was obtained from a girl under two years old with a congenital heart defect but otherwise immunologically healthy. Sequencing input: thymus tissue. This chain uses TRBV6-1 with TRBJ2-7; D uncertain. The CDR3 region has the DNA TGTGCCAGCAGTGAAGTGTTAGAAACGCCCCCCTACGAGCAGTACTTC. It is translated as CASSEVLETPPYEQYF.